A single sample gave rise to the 16 T cell receptor beta chains below, sequenced in a study of CD8+CD57+ T cells in acquired aplastic anemia. The patients chosen for sequencing had shown expansion of CD8+CD57+ cells (detected by flow cytometry). Genomic DNA provided the template from which TCR beta VDJ and CDR3 profiles were obtained. In TCRdb, the reads were re-called with MiXCR into one record per CDR3 protein. The sample holds a few hundred thousand distinct CDR3 sequences, around 33% seen once. Sample: sorted CD4+, CD8+, or CD8+CD57+ T cells (not recorded which) from PBMCs. The receptors here all came from a human donor with aplastic anemia.

Only one count was recorded for this clonotype. The chain combines TRBV11-2 with TRBJ2-4; unclear D gene. Germline loops: CDR1 SGHAT, CDR2 FQNNGV. V was clipped by 2 bases and J by 0 bases, with 8 bases between them. CDR3 size: 15 residues. CDR3 sequence: CASSLLGLAKNIQYF. DNA of the CDR3: TGTGCCAGCAGCTTATTAGGGTTAGCCAAAAACATTCAGTACTTC.

The V and J genes are TRBV19 and TRBJ1-1; possibly TRBD1 for D (6 bases). Trimming stripped 6 bases from V and 6 bases from J, with 17 bases between. This CDR3 has 14 residues. Germline values: CDR1 LNHDA, CDR2 SQIVND (reference sequence). This CDR3 reads CASSYIGGTAEAFF. The DNA of the CDR3 is TGTGCCAGTAGCTACATAGGGGGGACCGCTGAAGCTTTCTTT.

This clonotype was picked up a small number of times. The chain has TRBV4-1 and TRBJ2-6; D ambiguous. V shed 1 base and J shed 4 bases, with 11 bases lying between them. Germline lookup yields CDR1 MGHRA and CDR2 YSYEKL. This CDR3 spans 16 amino acids. The DNA of the CDR3 is TGCGCCAGCAGCCAAGTTCTTGACCTCGGGGCCAACGTCCTGACTTTC. Translation gives CASSQVLDLGANVLTF.

In the case of this clonotype: The germline gene is not matched at one end of the junction; a read error may be the cause. The chain joins TRBV10-3 to TRBJ2-7; unclear D gene. Germline V lookup: CDR1 ENHRY, CDR2 SYGVKD. The CDR3 loop spans 18 amino acids. CDR3 bases: TGTGCCACCAGTGATTTACGTCACTACAGCGTTAGCTCCTACGAGCAGTACTTC. Protein: CATSDLRHYSVSSYEQYF.

This chain links TRBV4-3 with TRBJ1-6, with a tentative D call TRBD1 (6 bases). Germline lookup yields CDR1 LGHNA and CDR2 YSLEER. CDR3 length: 16 amino acids. Trimming removed 0 bases from V and 6 bases from J, with 12 bases in between. CDR3 loop: CASSQDGQGSNSPLHF. The CDR3 DNA sequence: TGCGCCAGCAGCCAAGATGGGCAGGGGAGTAATTCACCCCTCCACTTT.

This clonotype appeared a few times. The CDR3 reads CSARVGRGNNEQFF. CDR3 nucleotide sequence: TGCAGTGCTAGAGTCGGGAGGGGAAACAATGAGCAGTTCTTC. The rearrangement links TRBV20-1 to TRBJ2-1, with 8 nucleotides matching TRBD2. The ends lost 1 base at V and 5 bases at J; junction bases unmatched: 4. Germline V gives CDR1 DFQATT, CDR2 SNEGSKA (reference sequence). This CDR3 spans 14 amino acids.

Turning to this clonotype: Given the absence of the conserved phenylalanine or tryptophan at the CDR3 end, a read error is likely. The rearrangement links TRBV19 to TRBJ1-5; no reliable D call. V dropped 6 bases and J dropped 1 base, with 10 bases sitting between them. CDR3 length: 14 amino acids. Germline loops: CDR1 LNHDA, CDR2 SQIVND (reference sequence). CDR3 amino acids: CASRPSQSNQPQHL. The DNA for the CDR3 is TGTGCCAGTAGACCTTCACAAAGCAATCAGCCCCAGCATCTT.

This clonotype was seen once. A clone one base away is much larger, so this may be a read error. The chain links TRBV2 to TRBJ2-7; D is perhaps TRBD1 (8 bases). The CDR3 loop spans 14 amino acids. V lost 6 bases to trimming and J lost 2 bases, with 14 bases between them. Per the germline V gene, CDR1 is SNHLY and CDR2 is FYNNEI. The CDR3: CASREQGGTYEQYF. In DNA, the CDR3 is TGTGCCAGCAGAGAACAGGGGGGGACCTACGAGCAGTACTTC.

This clonotype was found many times. CDR3 coding DNA: TGTGCCAGCAGCGCGGACAGGGGATACGAGCAGTACTTC. As protein: CASSADRGYEQYF. This chain joins TRBV6-1 and TRBJ2-7; 9 bases align to TRBD1. The germline V gene encodes CDR1 MNHNS and CDR2 SASEGT. The V gene end was trimmed by 6 bases and the J gene end by 4 bases; junction bases not matched to a gene: 4. CDR3 length equals 13 residues.

This clonotype was observed at least ten times. The chain recombines TRBV7-2 with TRBJ1-2; perhaps TRBD1 as D (6 bases). The germline CDR1 and CDR2 sequences are SGHTA and FQGNSA. The CDR3 totals 15 residues. Trimming left V 1 base short and J 2 bases short, with 11 bases between. Here the CDR3 reads CASSLETGVNYGYTF. The DNA for the CDR3 is TGTGCCAGCAGCTTAGAGACAGGAGTCAACTATGGCTACACCTTC.

This clonotype was counted many times. This rearrangement joins TRBV6-5 to TRBJ1-6; D gene uncertain. Trimming removed 2 bases at V and 11 bases at J, with 10 bases between. Germline values: CDR1 MNHEY, CDR2 SVGAGI. The CDR3 extends over 13 amino acids. CDR3 residues: CASSYRSPPPLHF. As DNA, the CDR3 is TGTGCCAGCAGTTACCGGAGCCCCCCACCCCTCCACTTT.

J is TRBJ2-7 and V is TRBV30; the match to TRBD1 covers 7 bases. V shed 4 bases, J shed 3 bases, and the junction held 6 bases outside the gene matches. The CDR3 length is 13 residues. Germline V lookup: CDR1 GTSNPN, CDR2 SVGIG (reference sequence). CDR3 DNA sequence: TGTGCCTGGACCAGGAACAGGGGCTACGAGCAGTACTTC. The encoded protein is CAWTRNRGYEQYF.

This clonotype occurred once. It is likely a read error, because the conserved phenylalanine at the end of the CDR3 is missing. The J gene is TRBJ2-7, the V gene TRBV6-5, with D hard to call. Trimming pared 0 bases from V and 8 bases from J, leaving 11 bases between. This CDR3 is 13 amino acids long. CDR1 MNHEY and CDR2 SVGAGI come from the germline V gene. The CDR3 loop is CASSYSRSAQQYL. For the CDR3, the DNA is TGTGCCAGCAGTTACTCGCGATCTGCCCAGCAGTACCTC.

This clonotype was seen repeatedly, ten times or more. The rearrangement joins TRBV11-2 to TRBJ2-7, with 8 positions matching TRBD2. This CDR3 comprises 14 residues. Germline trimming cut 5 bases from V and 4 bases from J; bases unmatched to any gene: 7. The germline CDR1 and CDR2 sequences are SGHAT and FQNNGV. CDR3 sequence: CASSPGLAQYEQYF. CDR3 DNA: TGTGCCAGCAGCCCCGGACTAGCTCAGTACGAGCAGTACTTC.

This chain uses TRBV9 with TRBJ1-2; TRBD1 agrees at 8 bases. J was trimmed by 8 bases and V by 0 bases; bases with no gene match: 6. The CDR3 sequence is 14 residues long. Germline CDR1 and CDR2: SGDLS and YYNGEE. CDR3 sequence (DNA): TGTGCCAGCAGCGTAGATCAGGGGGCAGAAGGCTACACCTTC. As protein: CASSVDQGAEGYTF. The whole variable domain, filled in from reference TRBV9 and TRBJ1-2, reads DSGVTQTPKHLITATGQRVTLRCSPRSGDLSVYWYQQSLDQGLQFLIQYYNGEERAKGNILERFSAQQFPDLHSELNLSSLELGDSALYFCASSVDQGAEGYTFGSGTRLTVV.

This clonotype turned up a few times. The chain links TRBV19 to TRBJ1-5; D is ambiguous. This CDR3 spans 14 amino acids. V lost 9 bases, J lost 7 bases, and 19 bases lay in between. Germline V gene data show CDR1 as LNHDA and CDR2 as SQIVND (reference sequence). The CDR3 DNA follows: TGTGCCAGCAGCCAAGATTTTGGCGCCCAGCCCCAGCATTTT. Residues: CASSQDFGAQPQHF.